This TCR beta chain was retrieved from a study of molecular identifiers for immune sequencing clone quantification. Findings of the study overall: Over 98% of effector molecules, but under 1% in naive cells, were held by clones with more than 20 RNA copies.

Methods described previously were used for bulk TCR libraries, and listed TCR primers were applied. Each CDR3 protein gets one entry after TCRdb re-called the PCR reads with MiXCR. Here the sample spans some 320,000 distinct CDR3 sequences, roughly 24% being singletons. Germline V gene lookup returns CDR1 MNHEY and CDR2 SVGEGT. Trimming cost V 0 bases and J 3 bases, with 15 bases left between them. CDR3 length: 17 amino acids. Naive CD8 T cells, phenotype CD8+CD4-CCR7+CD45RA+, were sorted. This clonotype was recorded a few times. Its antigen remains unidentified. Sequencing was carried out using naive CD8+ T cells from blood, with Jurkat cell RNA spiked in. Subset denoted: FACS-sorted CD8+CD4-CCR7+CD45RA+ naive T cells. The clonotype comes from a human donor in good health. Some libraries in this study had Jurkat cell RNA spiked in. The V gene is TRBV6-2 or TRBV6-3, the J gene TRBJ2-4, with D tentatively TRBD1 (5 bases). The CDR3 DNA reads as TGTGCCAGCAGTTACTCGTTCGACAGCTGGGTCAAAAACATTCAGTACTTC. Translation gives CASSYSFDSWVKNIQYF.